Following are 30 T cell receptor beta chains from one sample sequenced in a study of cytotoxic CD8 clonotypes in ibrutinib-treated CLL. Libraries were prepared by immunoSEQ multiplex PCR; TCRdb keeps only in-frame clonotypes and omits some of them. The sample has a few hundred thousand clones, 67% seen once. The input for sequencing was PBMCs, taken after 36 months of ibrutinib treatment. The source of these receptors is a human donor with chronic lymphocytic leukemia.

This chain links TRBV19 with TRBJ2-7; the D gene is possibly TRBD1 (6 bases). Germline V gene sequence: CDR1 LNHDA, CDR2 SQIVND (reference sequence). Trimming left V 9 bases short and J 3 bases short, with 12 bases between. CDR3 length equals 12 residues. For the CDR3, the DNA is TGTGCCAGCGGACAGAGAGACTACGAGCAGTACTTC. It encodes CASGQRDYEQYF.

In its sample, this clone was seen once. This chain's CDR3 is CASSLVGVEYF. Written as DNA, the CDR3 is TGTGCCAGCAGCTTGGTAGGAGTTGAGTACTTC. The chain employs TRBV5-6 and TRBJ2-4; no clear D. Germline values: CDR1 SGHDT, CDR2 YYEEEE. The CDR3 spans 11 residues. The V end lost 0 bases, the J end lost 14 bases, and 9 bases lay between the germline ends.

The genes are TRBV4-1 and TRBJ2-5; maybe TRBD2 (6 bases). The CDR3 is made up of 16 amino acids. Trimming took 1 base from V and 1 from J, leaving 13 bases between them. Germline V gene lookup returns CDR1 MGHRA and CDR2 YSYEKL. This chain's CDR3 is CASSQVLGGLQETQYF. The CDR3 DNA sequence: TGCGCCAGCAGCCAAGTCCTCGGGGGTCTCCAAGAGACCCAGTACTTC.

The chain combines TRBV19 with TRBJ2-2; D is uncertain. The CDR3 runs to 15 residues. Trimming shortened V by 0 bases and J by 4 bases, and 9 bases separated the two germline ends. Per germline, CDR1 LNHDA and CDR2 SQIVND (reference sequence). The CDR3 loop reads CASSIERQRTGELFF. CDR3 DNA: TGTGCCAGTAGTATAGAGAGGCAGCGCACCGGGGAGCTGTTTTTT.

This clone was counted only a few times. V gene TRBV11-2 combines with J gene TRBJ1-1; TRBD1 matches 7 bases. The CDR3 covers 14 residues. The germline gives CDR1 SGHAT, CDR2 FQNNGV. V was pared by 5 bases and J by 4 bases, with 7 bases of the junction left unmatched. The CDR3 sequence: CASSPTGDGTEAFF. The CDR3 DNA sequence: TGTGCCAGCAGCCCAACAGGGGATGGCACTGAAGCTTTCTTT.

CDR3 sequence reads: CASSDDLGQYF. The DNA of the CDR3 is TGTGCCAGCAGTGATGATTTGGGCCAGTACTTC. The chain links TRBV2 to TRBJ2-7; D not certain. The length of the CDR3 is 11 residues. Germline V lookup: CDR1 SNHLY, CDR2 FYNNEI. Trimming took off 3 bases at V and 10 bases at J, with 10 bases between the two ends.

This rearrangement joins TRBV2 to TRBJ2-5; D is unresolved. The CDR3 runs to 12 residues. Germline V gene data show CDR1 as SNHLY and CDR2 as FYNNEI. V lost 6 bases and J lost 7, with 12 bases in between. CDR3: CASRTPVRTQYF. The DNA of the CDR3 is TGTGCCAGCAGGACCCCCGTCCGGACCCAGTACTTC.

The CDR3 nucleotides read TGTGCCAGCCTCCGACCCCGGTTCGCCGCGAACACCGGGGAGCTGTTTTTT. It specifies CASLRPRFAANTGELFF. This chain links TRBV2 with TRBJ2-2; the D is unclear. Germline V gene lookup returns CDR1 SNHLY and CDR2 FYNNEI. The germline V and J ends were trimmed by 8 bases and 0 bases, with 19 bases remaining between them. The CDR3 is 17 residues long.

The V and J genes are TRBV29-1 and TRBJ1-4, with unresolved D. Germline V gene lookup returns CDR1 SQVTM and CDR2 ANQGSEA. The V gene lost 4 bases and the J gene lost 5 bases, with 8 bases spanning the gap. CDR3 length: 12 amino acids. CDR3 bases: TGCAGCGTTGTGGGAGAAAATGAAAAACTGTTTTTT. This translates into CSVVGENEKLFF.

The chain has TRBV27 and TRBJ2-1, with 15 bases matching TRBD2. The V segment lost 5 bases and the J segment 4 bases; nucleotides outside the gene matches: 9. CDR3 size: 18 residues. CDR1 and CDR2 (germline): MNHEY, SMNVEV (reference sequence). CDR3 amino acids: CASSLRTSGRAPYNEQFF. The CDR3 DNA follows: TGTGCCAGCAGTCTCCGGACTAGCGGGAGGGCCCCATACAATGAGCAGTTCTTC.

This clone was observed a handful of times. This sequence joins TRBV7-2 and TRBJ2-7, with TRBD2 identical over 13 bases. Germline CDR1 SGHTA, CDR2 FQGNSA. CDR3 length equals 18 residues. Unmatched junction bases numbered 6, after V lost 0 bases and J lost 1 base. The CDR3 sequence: CASSLAGLAGAQSYEQYF. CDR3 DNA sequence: TGTGCCAGCAGCTTAGCAGGACTAGCGGGGGCGCAGTCCTACGAGCAGTACTTC.

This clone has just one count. CDR3 DNA: TGTGCCAGCAGCCCAAACAGGGGGCGCGGGTTTGATGGCTACACCTTC. Amino acids: CASSPNRGRGFDGYTF. V and J are TRBV27 and TRBJ1-2; TRBD1 agrees at 9 bases. Unmatched junction bases numbered 14, after V lost 6 bases and J lost 6 bases. CDR3 length: 16 residues. Per germline, CDR1 MNHEY and CDR2 SMNVEV (reference sequence).

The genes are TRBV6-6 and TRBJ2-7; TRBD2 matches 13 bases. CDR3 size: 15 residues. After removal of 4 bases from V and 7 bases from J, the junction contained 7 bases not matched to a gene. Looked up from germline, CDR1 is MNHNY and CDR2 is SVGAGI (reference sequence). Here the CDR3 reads CASSSGLAGAVEQYF. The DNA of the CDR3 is TGTGCCAGCAGTTCCGGACTAGCGGGAGCAGTAGAGCAGTACTTC.

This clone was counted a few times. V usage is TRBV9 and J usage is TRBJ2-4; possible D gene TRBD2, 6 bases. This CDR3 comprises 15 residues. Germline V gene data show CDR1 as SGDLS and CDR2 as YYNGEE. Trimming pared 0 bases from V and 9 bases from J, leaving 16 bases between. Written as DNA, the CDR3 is TGTGCCAGCAGCGTAGGAGGCGGGATGGGAGTCATTCAGTACTTC. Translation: CASSVGGGMGVIQYF.

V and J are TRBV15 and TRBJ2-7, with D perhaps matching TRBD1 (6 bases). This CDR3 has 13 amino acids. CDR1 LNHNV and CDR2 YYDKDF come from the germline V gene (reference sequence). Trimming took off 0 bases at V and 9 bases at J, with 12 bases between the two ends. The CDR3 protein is CATSRDPRGGQYF. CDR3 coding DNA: TGTGCCACCAGCAGAGATCCCCGAGGGGGGCAGTACTTC.

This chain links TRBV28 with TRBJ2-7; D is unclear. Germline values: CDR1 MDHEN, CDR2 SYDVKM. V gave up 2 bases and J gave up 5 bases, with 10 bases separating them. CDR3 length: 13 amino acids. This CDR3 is CASSLQPRDEQYF. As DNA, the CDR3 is TGTGCCAGCAGTTTACAGCCCCGAGACGAGCAGTACTTC.

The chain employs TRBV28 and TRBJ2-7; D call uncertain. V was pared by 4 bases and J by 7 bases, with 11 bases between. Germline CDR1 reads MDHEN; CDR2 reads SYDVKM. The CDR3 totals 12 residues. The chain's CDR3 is CASSSPPSEQYF. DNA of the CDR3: TGTGCCAGCAGTTCCCCGCCCTCTGAGCAGTACTTC. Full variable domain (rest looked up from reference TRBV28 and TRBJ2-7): DVKVTQSSRYLVKRTGEKVFLECVQDMDHENMFWYRQDPGLGLRLIYFSYDVKMKEKGDIPEGYSVSREKKERFSLILESASTNQTSMYLCASSSPPSEQYFGPGTRLTVT.

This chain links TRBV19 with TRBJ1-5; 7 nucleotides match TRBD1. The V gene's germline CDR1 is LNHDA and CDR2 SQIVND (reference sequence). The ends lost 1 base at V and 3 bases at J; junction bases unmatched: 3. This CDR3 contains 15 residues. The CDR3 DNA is TGTGCCAGTAGTATAGTGACAGGGTTCAATCAGCCCCAGCATTTT. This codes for CASSIVTGFNQPQHF.

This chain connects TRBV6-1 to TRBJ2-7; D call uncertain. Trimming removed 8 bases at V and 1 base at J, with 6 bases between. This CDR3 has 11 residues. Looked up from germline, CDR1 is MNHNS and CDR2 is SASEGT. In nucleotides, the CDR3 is TGTGCCAGCGGCAAATCCTACGAGCAGTACTTC. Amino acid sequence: CASGKSYEQYF.

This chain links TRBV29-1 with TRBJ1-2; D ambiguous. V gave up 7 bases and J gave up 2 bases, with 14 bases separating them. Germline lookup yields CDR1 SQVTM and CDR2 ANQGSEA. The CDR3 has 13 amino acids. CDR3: CSARSLGNYGYTF. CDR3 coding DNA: TGCAGCGCCCGGAGTTTAGGGAACTATGGCTACACCTTC.

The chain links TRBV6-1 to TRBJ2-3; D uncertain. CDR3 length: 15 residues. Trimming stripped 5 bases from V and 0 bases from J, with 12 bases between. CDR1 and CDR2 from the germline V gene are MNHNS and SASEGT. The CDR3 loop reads CASSQPLHSTDTQYF. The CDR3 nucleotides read TGTGCCAGCAGTCAGCCCCTTCACAGCACAGATACGCAGTATTTT.

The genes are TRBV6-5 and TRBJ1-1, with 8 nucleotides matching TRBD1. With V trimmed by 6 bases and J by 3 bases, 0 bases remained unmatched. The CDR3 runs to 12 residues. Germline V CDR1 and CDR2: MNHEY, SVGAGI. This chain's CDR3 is CASRQGDTEAFF. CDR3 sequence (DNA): TGTGCCAGCAGACAGGGGGACACTGAAGCTTTCTTT.

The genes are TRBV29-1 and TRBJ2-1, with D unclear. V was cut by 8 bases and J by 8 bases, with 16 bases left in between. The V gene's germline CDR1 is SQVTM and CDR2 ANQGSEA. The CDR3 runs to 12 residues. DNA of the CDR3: TGCAGCTCCTCAGGACCGACCCATGAGCAGTTCTTC. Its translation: CSSSGPTHEQFF.

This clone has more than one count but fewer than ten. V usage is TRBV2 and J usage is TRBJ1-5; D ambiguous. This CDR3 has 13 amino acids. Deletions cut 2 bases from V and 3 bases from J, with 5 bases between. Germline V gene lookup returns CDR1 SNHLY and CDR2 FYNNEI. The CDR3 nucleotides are TGTGCCAGCAGTGAACGGATCAATCAGCCCCAGCATTTT. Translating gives CASSERINQPQHF.

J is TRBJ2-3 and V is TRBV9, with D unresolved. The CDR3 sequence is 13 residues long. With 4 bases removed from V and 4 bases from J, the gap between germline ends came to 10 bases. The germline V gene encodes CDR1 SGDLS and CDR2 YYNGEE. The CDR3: CASSLELPDTQYF. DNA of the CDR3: TGTGCCAGCAGCCTGGAATTGCCAGATACGCAGTATTTT.

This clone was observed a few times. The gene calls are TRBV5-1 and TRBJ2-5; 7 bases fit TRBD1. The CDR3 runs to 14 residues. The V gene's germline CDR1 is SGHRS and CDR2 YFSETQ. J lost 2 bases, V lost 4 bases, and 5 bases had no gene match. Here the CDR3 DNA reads TGCGCCAGCAGCGATCCGACAGGGCAAGAGACCCAGTACTTC. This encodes CASSDPTGQETQYF.

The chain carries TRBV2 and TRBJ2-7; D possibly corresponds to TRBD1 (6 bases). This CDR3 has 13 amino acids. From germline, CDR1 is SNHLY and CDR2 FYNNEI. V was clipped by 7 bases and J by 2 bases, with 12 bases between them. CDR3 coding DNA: TGTGCCAGCAACAGGGATAATACCTACGAGCAGTACTTC. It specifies CASNRDNTYEQYF.

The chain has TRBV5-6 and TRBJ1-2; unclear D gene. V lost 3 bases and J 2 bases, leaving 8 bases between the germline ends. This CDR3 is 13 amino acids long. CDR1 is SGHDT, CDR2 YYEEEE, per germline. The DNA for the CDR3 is TGTGCCAGCAGCTCTCCGGAGAACTATGGCTACACCTTC. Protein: CASSSPENYGYTF.

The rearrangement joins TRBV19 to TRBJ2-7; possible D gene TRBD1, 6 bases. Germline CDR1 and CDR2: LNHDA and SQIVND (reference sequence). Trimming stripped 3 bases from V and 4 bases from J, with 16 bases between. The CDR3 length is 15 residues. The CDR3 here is CASSINDRPGYEQYF. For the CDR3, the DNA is TGTGCCAGTAGTATCAACGACAGGCCGGGTTACGAGCAGTACTTC. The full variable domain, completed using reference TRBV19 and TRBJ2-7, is DGGITQSPKYLFRKEGQNVTLSCEQNLNHDAMYWYRQDPGQGLRLIYYSQIVNDFQKGDIAEGYSVSREKKESFPLTVTSAQKNPTAFYLCASSINDRPGYEQYFGPGTRLTVT.

The CDR3 loop reads CASSFQPGARGADTQYF. The CDR3 DNA reads as TGCGCCAGCAGCTTTCAGCCCGGAGCCAGAGGTGCAGATACGCAGTATTTT. The chain is built from TRBV5-1 and TRBJ2-3; D remains ambiguous. The V end was cut by 2 bases, the J end by 4 bases, with 20 bases between. The germline CDR1 and CDR2 sequences are SGHRS and YFSETQ. The CDR3 runs 17 residues.